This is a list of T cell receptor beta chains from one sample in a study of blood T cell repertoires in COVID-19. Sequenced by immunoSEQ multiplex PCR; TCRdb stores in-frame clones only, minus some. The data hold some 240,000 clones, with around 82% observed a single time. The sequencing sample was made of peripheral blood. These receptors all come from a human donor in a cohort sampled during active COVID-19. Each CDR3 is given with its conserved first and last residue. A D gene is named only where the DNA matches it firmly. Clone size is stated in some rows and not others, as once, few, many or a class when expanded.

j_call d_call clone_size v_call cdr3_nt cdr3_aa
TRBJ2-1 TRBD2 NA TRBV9 TGTGCCAGCAGCGTTCCGGGGGGGCCTGAGCAGTTCTTC CASSVPGGPEQFF
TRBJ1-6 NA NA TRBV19 TGTGCCAGTAGTATCCGGTATTCACCCCTCCACTTT CASSIRYSPLHF
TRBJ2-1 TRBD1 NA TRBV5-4 TGTGCCAGCAGCAGGGACAGGGGAGGGCTGTACAATGAGCAGTTCTTC CASSRDRGGLYNEQFF
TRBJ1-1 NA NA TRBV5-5 TGTGCCAGCAGCTGGGAGGGGAGGACAAACACTGAAGCTTTCTTT CASSWEGRTNTEAFF
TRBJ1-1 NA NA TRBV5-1 TGCGCCAGCAGCTTGGGGGGTGGGAGCACTGAAGCTTTCTTT CASSLGGGSTEAFF
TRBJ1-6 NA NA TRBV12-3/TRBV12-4 TGTGCCAGCAGTCTAAGGAGGGATTCACCCCTCCACTTT CASSLRRDSPLHF
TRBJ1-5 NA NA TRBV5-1 TGCGCCAGCAGCTTGGACGCACAAAATCAGCCCCAGCATTTT CASSLDAQNQPQHF
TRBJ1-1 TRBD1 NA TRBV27 TGTGCCAGCAGTCACCCAGACAGGGGGGAAGCTTTCTTT CASSHPDRGEAFF
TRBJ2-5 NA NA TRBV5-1 TGCGCCAGCAGCTTGGGTCGTCGACTGGATGAAGAGACCCAGTACTTC CASSLGRRLDEETQYF
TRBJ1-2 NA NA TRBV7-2 TGTGCCAGCAGCTCTCTTACCCGGGGCTACACCTTC CASSSLTRGYTF
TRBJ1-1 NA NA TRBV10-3 TGTGCCATCAGTGAGGGCCTCACGGGGTCTGAGAACACTGAAGCTTTCTTT CAISEGLTGSENTEAFF
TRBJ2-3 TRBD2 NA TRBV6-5 TGTGCCAGCAGTTACGAACTTAGCGGGAGCACAGATACGCAGTATTTT CASSYELSGSTDTQYF
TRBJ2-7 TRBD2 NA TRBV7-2 TGTGCCAGCAGCTCTAGCGGGAGGCCCTTATTGGAGCAGTACTTC CASSSSGRPLLEQYF
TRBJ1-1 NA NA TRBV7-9 TGTGCCAGCAGCTTACCTACTAACACTGAAGCTTTCTTT CASSLPTNTEAFF
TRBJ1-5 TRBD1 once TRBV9 TGTGCCAGCAGCGTAAGTGGACAGGGAAATCAGCCCCAGCATTTT CASSVSGQGNQPQHF
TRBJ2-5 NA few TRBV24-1 TGTGCCACCAGTGATTTTGGGGGGACCAGCATGGAGACCCAGTACTTC CATSDFGGTSMETQYF
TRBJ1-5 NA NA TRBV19 TGTGCCAGTAGTATAGGGGGCAGGAATCAGCCCCAGCATTTT CASSIGGRNQPQHF
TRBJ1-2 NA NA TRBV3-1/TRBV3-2 TGTGCCAGCAGCCCGGCCGAGGTCGGAAACTATGGCTACACCTTC CASSPAEVGNYGYTF
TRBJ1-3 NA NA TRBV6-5 TGTGCCAGCAGCAGGGCATCCTCCGGAAACACCATATATTTT CASSRASSGNTIYF
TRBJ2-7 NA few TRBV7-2 TGTGCCAGCAGCTTAGGCAGGAACTACGAGCAGTACTTC CASSLGRNYEQYF
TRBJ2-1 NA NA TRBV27 TGTGCCAGCAGTTTATATCAGGGGGGAGTTGGTGAGCAGTTCTTC CASSLYQGGVGEQFF
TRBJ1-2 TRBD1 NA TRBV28 TGTGCCACGGGACAGGGGGCCTTAAGGGGCTACACCTTC CATGQGALRGYTF
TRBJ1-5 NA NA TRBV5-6 TGTGCCAGCAGCTTGGCCGGTAGCAATCAGCCCCAGCATTTT CASSLAGSNQPQHF
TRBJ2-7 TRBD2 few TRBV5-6 TGTGCCAGCGGCACGGGCGGGGGGGCTCTATACGAGCAGTACTTC CASGTGGGALYEQYF
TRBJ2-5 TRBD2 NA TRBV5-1 TGCGCCAGCAGCTCGAGGGCGGGAGGAGGAGAGACCCAGTACTTC CASSSRAGGGETQYF
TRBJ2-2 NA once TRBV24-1 TGTGCCACCAGCTCAGAGGTTGTGACCGGGGAGCTGTTTTTT CATSSEVVTGELFF
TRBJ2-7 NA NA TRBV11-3 TGTGCCAGCAGCTTAGGGCAGGGGTTCTACGAGCAGTACTTC CASSLGQGFYEQYF
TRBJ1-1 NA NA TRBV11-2 TGTGCCAGCAGCTTAGGGGGGCGATGGAACACTGAAGCTTTCTTT CASSLGGRWNTEAFF
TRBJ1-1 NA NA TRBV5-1 TGCGCCAGCAGCCCAGATCTACTAGAAGCTTTCTTT CASSPDLLEAFF
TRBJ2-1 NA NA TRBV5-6 TGTGCCAGCAGCTTGATAAGCGGCTCCTACAATGAGCAGTTCTTC CASSLISGSYNEQFF
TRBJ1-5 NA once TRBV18 TGTGCCAGCTCAGCCCAACAGGGAGCGGGACAGCCCCAGCATTTT CASSAQQGAGQPQHF
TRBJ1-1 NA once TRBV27 TGTGCCAGCAGGCACAGAACTCGCACTGAAGCTTTCTTT CASRHRTRTEAFF
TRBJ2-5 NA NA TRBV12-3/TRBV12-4 TGTGCCAGCAGTGACGGGAACCAAGAGACCCAGTACTTC CASSDGNQETQYF
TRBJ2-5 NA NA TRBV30 TGTGCCTGGTCTCCTGGGGCAGAGACCCAGTACTTC CAWSPGAETQYF
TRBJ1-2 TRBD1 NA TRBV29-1 TGCAGCGCTCGGACAGGGAGGGATGGCTACACCTTC CSARTGRDGYTF
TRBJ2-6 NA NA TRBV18 TGTGCCAGCTCACCACTGGGAGTAGGAGCCCGCTCTGGGGCCAACGTCCTGACTTTC CASSPLGVGARSGANVLTF
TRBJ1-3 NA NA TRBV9 TGTGCCAGCAGCGCCAGACACCATGTGGAAGGAAACACCATATATTTT CASSARHHVEGNTIYF
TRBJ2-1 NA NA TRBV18 TGTGCCAGCTCACGCAACCGGGACAACTCCTACAATGAGCAGTTCTTC CASSRNRDNSYNEQFF
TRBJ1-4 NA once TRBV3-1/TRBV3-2 TGTGCCAGCAGTCCAAGTCCTAGGACGGGGAATGAAAAACTGTTTTTT CASSPSPRTGNEKLFF
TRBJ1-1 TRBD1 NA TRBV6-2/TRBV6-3 TGTGCCAGCAGTTACGGGGACAGGGGGCTGAATGAAGCTTTCTTT CASSYGDRGLNEAFF
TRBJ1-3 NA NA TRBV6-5 TGTGCCAGCACTCCAACAATCGACTCTGGAAACACCATATATTTT CASTPTIDSGNTIYF
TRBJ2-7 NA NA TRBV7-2 TGTGCCAGCAGCTTTTACCGACAGTCCTACGAGCAGTACTTC CASSFYRQSYEQYF
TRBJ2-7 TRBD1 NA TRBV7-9 TGTGCCAGCAGTACACGACAGGGGAGCTCCTACGAGCAGTACTTC CASSTRQGSSYEQYF
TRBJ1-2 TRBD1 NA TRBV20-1 TGCAGTGCTAGTAGAACAGGGACAGTTCACTATGGCTACACCTTC CSASRTGTVHYGYTF
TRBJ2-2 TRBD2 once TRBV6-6 TGTGCCAGCAGTTACTCCCGCGGGGGGTTACCCGGGGAGCTGTTTTTT CASSYSRGGLPGELFF
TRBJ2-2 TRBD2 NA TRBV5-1 TGCGCCAGCAGCAGTAAAGCGGGGCGCACCGGGGAGCTGTTTTTT CASSSKAGRTGELFF
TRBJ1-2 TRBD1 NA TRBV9 TGTGCCAGCAGCCTATGGGACAGGGCCAACTATGGCTACACCTTC CASSLWDRANYGYTF
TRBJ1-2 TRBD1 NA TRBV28 TGTGCCACGAAAGCAGGGGGCTACTATGGCTACACCTTC CATKAGGYYGYTF
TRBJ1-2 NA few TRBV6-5 TGTGCCAGCAGCCCACGGACAGATTTCTATGGCTACACCTTC CASSPRTDFYGYTF
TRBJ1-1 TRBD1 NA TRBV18 TGTGCCAGCTCACGGGGACAGATTGGAGGCGGCACTGAAGCTTTCTTT CASSRGQIGGGTEAFF
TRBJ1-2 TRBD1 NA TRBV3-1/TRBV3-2 TGTGCCAGCAGCCAGTACGGCAGGGGGCCCGGTGGCTACACCTTC CASSQYGRGPGGYTF
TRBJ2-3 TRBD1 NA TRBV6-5 TGTGCCAGCAGTTCTACATTGACAGGGGATGCAGATACGCAGTATTTT CASSSTLTGDADTQYF
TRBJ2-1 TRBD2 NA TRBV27 TGTGCCAGCAAGCTGCTAGCGGGTCGCTACAATGAGCAGTTCTTC CASKLLAGRYNEQFF
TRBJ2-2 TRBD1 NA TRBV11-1 TGTGCCAGCGGACAGGAAGGGGGCACCGGGGAGCTGTTTTTT CASGQEGGTGELFF
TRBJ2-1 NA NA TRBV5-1 TGCGCCAGCAGCTTGGAGGCAGGGGCATATGGTGAGCAGTTCTTC CASSLEAGAYGEQFF